These 14 T cell receptor beta chains came from one sample sequenced in a study of cytomegalovirus exposure and HLA in healthy donors. PCR employed 60 Vbeta and 13 Jbeta primers. The assay was immunoSEQ multiplex PCR, and TCRdb's table has in-frame clones only and misses some. Among some 120,000 clones listed, 83% were seen once. The specimen was PBMCs. The receptors were gathered from a woman aged 40 to 50 in good health and CMV-seropositive.

This chain uses TRBV4-2 with TRBJ1-4; 10 bases fit TRBD1. Germline lookup yields CDR1 LGHNA and CDR2 YNFKEQ. V lost 2 bases, J lost 9 bases, and 6 bases stayed unmatched. This CDR3 comprises 15 residues. The DNA for the CDR3 is TGTGCCAGCAGCCAACCGGACAGGGGGAATAAAAAACTGTTTTTT. Protein: CASSQPDRGNKKLFF.

Only one count was recorded for this clone. This rearrangement joins TRBV2 to TRBJ2-5; 7 nucleotides agree with TRBD1. The end of the DNA is better explained by TRBJ2-7, so the J call may be wrong. Per the germline V gene, CDR1 is SNHLY and CDR2 is FYNNEI. The CDR3 contains 13 residues. This CDR3 is CASRGTVTYEQYF. Here the CDR3 DNA reads TGTGCCAGCAGGGGGACAGTAACCTACGAGCAGTACTTC.

The chain uses TRBV10-3 and TRBJ1-2; a possible D gene is TRBD1 (6 bases). CDR3 length: 16 amino acids. V lost 0 bases and J lost 0, with 11 bases in between. Germline CDR1 reads ENHRY; CDR2 reads SYGVKD. CDR3 in amino acids: CAISESTRGSNYGYTF. CDR3 sequence (DNA): TGTGCCATCAGTGAGTCTACCAGGGGCTCTAACTATGGCTACACCTTC.

This clone was seen a few times. The rearrangement joins TRBV15 to TRBJ2-1, with TRBD2 matching 9 bases. With 1 base clipped from V and 10 bases from J, the junction kept 20 bases outside the gene matches. CDR3 size: 19 residues. Germline V gives CDR1 LNHNV, CDR2 YYDKDF (reference sequence). CDR3 protein: CATSRVPPTTSGEYREQFF. The CDR3 coding sequence is TGTGCCACCAGCAGAGTACCCCCAACGACTAGCGGAGAGTATCGGGAGCAGTTCTTC.

V is TRBV27 and J is TRBJ1-1; the D gene is possibly TRBD1 (5 bases). Per germline, CDR1 MNHEY and CDR2 SMNVEV (reference sequence). The ends were cut back, 5 bases at V and 1 base at J, with 11 bases in the middle. CDR3 length: 14 residues. The CDR3 sequence: CASSRGAPNTEAFF. The CDR3 coding sequence is TGTGCCAGCAGTCGTGGGGCCCCGAACACTGAAGCTTTCTTT.

In this sample, this clone turned up once. The V gene is TRBV11-3, the J gene TRBJ1-2; TRBD1 matches at 9 bases. After removal of 5 bases from V and 8 bases from J, the junction contained 6 bases not matched to a gene. This CDR3 has 13 amino acids. Germline V gene data show CDR1 as SGHNT and CDR2 as YENEEA. CDR3 in DNA: TGTGCCAGCAGCCACGGACAGGGGATAGGCTACACCTTC. It translates to CASSHGQGIGYTF.

The chain uses TRBV4-1 and TRBJ1-5, with 7 bases that match TRBD1. The junction had 7 bases not matched to a gene; V was cut back by 4 bases and J by 4 bases. The CDR3 extends over 15 amino acids. CDR1 is MGHRA, CDR2 YSYEKL, per germline. DNA of the CDR3: TGCGCCAGCAGCCCCCGGACAGGAGTGAATCAGCCCCAGCATTTT. Translating it yields CASSPRTGVNQPQHF.

The genes are TRBV11-2 and TRBJ2-1, with 9 bases fitting TRBD1. CDR3 length equals 17 residues. Trimming cost V 5 bases and J 0 bases; bases outside gene matches: 8. Germline CDR1 is SGHAT and CDR2 is FQNNGV. The CDR3 DNA follows: TGTGCCAGCAGCGGGACAGGGAGGGGGAGCTCCTACAATGAGCAGTTCTTC. Protein product: CASSGTGRGSSYNEQFF.

The rearrangement uses TRBV5-1 and TRBJ2-2; D gene ambiguous. CDR1 is SGHRS and CDR2 is YFSETQ in the germline V gene. This CDR3 is built from 13 residues. Trimming stripped 4 bases from V and 3 bases from J, with 7 bases between. The CDR3 sequence: CASSPGHTGELFF. The CDR3 DNA is TGCGCCAGCAGCCCAGGCCACACCGGGGAGCTGTTTTTT.

This clone was picked up one time. The CDR3 sequence is CASSQATGGRHEQYF. In DNA, the CDR3 is TGTGCCAGCAGCCAAGCGACAGGGGGTAGGCACGAGCAGTACTTC. The V gene is TRBV14, the J gene TRBJ2-7; 9 positions match TRBD1. The CDR3 consists of 15 residues. The V and J ends lost 1 base and 5 bases, in that order; junction bases with no gene match: 6. Germline V gene sequence: CDR1 SGHDN, CDR2 FVKESK.

About this clone: At one boundary the junction diverges from the germline segment, which might be a read error. The chain employs TRBV5-1 and TRBJ1-2; a possible D gene is TRBD1 (5 bases). The CDR3 sequence is 13 residues long. Germline V gives CDR1 SGHRS, CDR2 YFSETQ. CDR3 coding DNA: TGCGCCAGCAACTTGATAGGGGTGGGTGGCTACACCTTC. Protein sequence: CASNLIGVGGYTF. Looking up the rest from reference TRBV5-1 and TRBJ1-2 gives the full variable domain: KAGVTQTPRYLIKTRGQQVTLSCSPISGHRSVSWYQQTPGQGLQFLFEYFSETQRNKGNFPGRFSGRQFSNSRSEMNVSTLELGDSALYLCASNLIGVGGYTFGSGTRLTVV.

The chain carries TRBV29-1 and TRBJ1-4; unclear D gene. The CDR3 loop spans 14 amino acids. Per germline, CDR1 SQVTM and CDR2 ANQGSEA. V dropped 5 bases and J dropped 4 bases, with 14 bases sitting between them. DNA of the CDR3: TGCAGCGTTTTTGGCCGCGGGAATAATGAAAAACTGTTTTTT. Translation gives CSVFGRGNNEKLFF. The variable domain in full, completed from reference TRBV29-1 and TRBJ1-4, reads SAVISQKPSRDICQRGTSLTIQCQVDSQVTMMFWYRQQPGQSLTLIATANQGSEATYESGFVIDKFPISRPNLTFSTLTVSNMSPEDSSIYLCSVFGRGNNEKLFFGSGTQLSVL.

J is TRBJ1-3 and V is TRBV28; 7 bases map to TRBD1. Germline CDR1 MDHEN, CDR2 SYDVKM. This CDR3 has 16 amino acids. V gave up 6 bases and J gave up 4 bases; unmatched junction bases: 12. CDR3 sequence reads: CASRWTGRAMGNTIYF. Written as DNA, the CDR3 is TGTGCCAGCAGATGGACAGGTCGGGCTATGGGAAACACCATATATTTT.

The CDR3 DNA reads as TGTGCCAGCAGTTTAGGGTGGAGGGTAGACTACGAGCAGTACTTC. It translates to CASSLGWRVDYEQYF. J is TRBJ2-7 and V is TRBV27; TRBD2 might be the D (6 bases). V was pared by 2 bases and J by 3 bases, with 14 bases between. The CDR3 sequence is 15 residues long. Germline assignment: CDR1 MNHEY and CDR2 SMNVEV (reference sequence).